This TCR beta chain was sequenced during a study of T cells in Graves' hyperthyroidism and ophthalmopathy. This CDR3 has 17 residues. Per germline, CDR1 KGHSH and CDR2 LQKENI. Trimming cost V 5 bases and J 0 bases; bases outside gene matches: 5. Concerning this clonotype itself: Its antigen is not known.

It was RNA transcripts that yielded the amplified TCR beta CDR3 regions. The HTBI primer set drove a first-round RT-PCR of the TCR CDR3. TCRdb reprocessed the multiplex PCR reads via MiXCR and lists one record per CDR3 protein. The sample contains about 600,000 distinct CDR3 sequences, about 16% of which appear only once. Duration under 3 months, a NOSPECS grade of at least 4, and a Clinical Activity Score of at least 3 characterized the ophthalmopathy patients. Overall study results and limits: Most thyroid-expanded clonotypes above 0.001 were also found in blood.

The sequenced material came from blood. The receptor's source is a woman aged 35 to 49 with Graves' ophthalmopathy. J is TRBJ2-6 and V is TRBV18; the match to TRBD1 covers 9 bases. CDR3 loop: CASSDRGFDSGANVLTF. DNA for the CDR3: TGTGCCAGCTCAGACAGGGGGTTTGACTCTGGGGCCAACGTCCTGACTTTC.